This T cell receptor (beta chain) was sequenced in a study of neurological immune-mediated disorders. Overall study results and limits: Expanded clones shared no CDR3 amino acid sequences across subjects, suggesting private repertoires in all groups.

In TCRdb, the 5' RACE reads were re-called with MiXCR into one record per CDR3 protein. In the table there are roughly 88,000 distinct CDR3 sequences, around 3.6% of which are singletons. This clonotype has ten or more counts. What it binds is not known. The germline V gene has CDR1 SGHRS and CDR2 YFSETQ. The V gene end was trimmed by 3 bases and the J gene end by 3 bases; junction bases not matched to a gene: 14. The CDR3 runs to 17 residues. This chain links TRBV5-1 with TRBJ2-5; 7 nucleotides line up with TRBD1. Sample: PBMCs. This TCR was sampled from a woman aged 45-65 years with multiple sclerosis. CDR3 DNA: TGCGCCAGCAGCTCGCAGACCCGAGGGACAGCGAAAGAGACCCAGTACTTC. This codes for CASSSQTRGTAKETQYF.